Listed here are 23 T cell receptor beta chains from one sample, sequenced in a study of blood T cell repertoires in COVID-19. Sequencing used immunoSEQ multiplex PCR; TCRdb keeps in-frame clones, though not all of them. This table has some 220,000 clones, roughly four fifths appearing once. The specimen was peripheral blood. The origin of the receptors is a woman aged 70-85 years with COVID-19, enrolled during active disease.

The CDR3 sequence is CASSLAAGSNTGELFF. The CDR3, as DNA: TGTGCCAGCAGCTTAGCGGCAGGGTCGAACACCGGGGAGCTGTTTTTT. The rearrangement links TRBV7-2 to TRBJ2-2; a possible D gene is TRBD1 (5 bases). Trimming took 0 bases from V and 0 from J, leaving 8 bases between them. The CDR3 has 16 amino acids. Germline V gene sequence: CDR1 SGHTA, CDR2 FQGNSA.

The V call is TRBV11-2, the J call TRBJ1-3; tentatively, D is TRBD1 (6 bases). Trimming left V 2 bases short and J 2 bases short, with 13 bases between. Germline values: CDR1 SGHAT, CDR2 FQNNGV. This CDR3 region has 16 residues. CDR3 nucleotides: TGTGCCAGCAGCTTAAGTCTAGCAGGGGCTGGAAACACCATATATTTT. It encodes CASSLSLAGAGNTIYF.

The chain has TRBV5-1 and TRBJ2-2; 16 nucleotides match TRBD2. Germline assignment: CDR1 SGHRS and CDR2 YFSETQ. Germline trimming cut 4 bases from V and 4 bases from J; bases unmatched to any gene: 7. This CDR3 is built from 18 residues. The CDR3 protein is CASSRGTSGRAVTGELFF. DNA for the CDR3: TGCGCCAGCAGCCGCGGGACTAGCGGGAGGGCCGTCACCGGGGAGCTGTTTTTT. The whole variable domain, filled in from reference TRBV5-1 and TRBJ2-2, reads KAGVTQTPRYLIKTRGQQVTLSCSPISGHRSVSWYQQTPGQGLQFLFEYFSETQRNKGNFPGRFSGRQFSNSRSEMNVSTLELGDSALYLCASSRGTSGRAVTGELFFGEGSRLTVL.

This chain links TRBV4-3 with TRBJ2-2; 7 bases line up with TRBD2. The ends lost 0 bases at V and 2 bases at J; junction bases unmatched: 9. CDR1 is LGHNA and CDR2 is YSLEER in the germline V gene. The CDR3 is 18 residues long. The CDR3 DNA reads TGCGCCAGCAGCCAAGAATTGCCTAGCGGAACAAACACCGGGGAGCTGTTTTTT. Its translation is CASSQELPSGTNTGELFF.

A word on this clone: The CDR3 does not close with the conserved phenylalanine or tryptophan, likely indicating a read error. The limits of the CDR3 on the DNA are not certain, so only TCRdb's listed CDR3 is given. The rearrangement uses TRBV25-1 and TRBJ2-7; whether TRBD2, the table's D call, matches the DNA was not checked. Germline V lookup: CDR1 MGHDK, CDR2 SYGVNS. From its first to its last residue, the CDR3 has 12 amino acids. CDR3 sequence: CASSEGLAGVRY.

The table lists this clone with a few counts. The chain joins TRBV6-6 to TRBJ2-2, with TRBD1 matching 8 bases. V was clipped by 5 bases and J by 5 bases; unmatched bases: 1. Germline V gene lookup returns CDR1 MNHNY and CDR2 SVGAGI (reference sequence). The CDR3 extends over 13 amino acids. CDR3 DNA: TGTGCCAGCAGTACAGGGGGAACCGGGGAGCTGTTTTTT. This sequence encodes CASSTGGTGELFF.

The chain combines TRBV6-1 with TRBJ2-1; 7 positions agree with TRBD1. V dropped 1 base and J dropped 7; count of bases not matched to a gene: 10. The CDR3 sequence is 16 residues long. CDR1 is MNHNS and CDR2 is SASEGT in the germline V gene. The chain's CDR3 is CASSEVWRQGYNEQFF. The CDR3 DNA reads as TGTGCCAGCAGTGAAGTTTGGAGACAGGGCTATAATGAGCAGTTCTTC.

The rearrangement uses TRBV7-2 and TRBJ2-5, with TRBD2 identical over 8 bases. The CDR3 runs 16 residues. Per the germline V gene, CDR1 is SGHTA and CDR2 is FQGNSA. Trimming at V came to 0 bases and at J to 5 bases, leaving 8 bases not matched to a gene. CDR3: CASSLARGTSQETQYF. As DNA, the CDR3 is TGTGCCAGCAGCTTAGCGCGGGGGACTAGTCAGGAGACCCAGTACTTC.

The chain links TRBV6-2 or TRBV6-3 to TRBJ2-3; TRBD2 agrees at 12 bases. In germline, CDR1 is MNHEY, CDR2 SVGEGT. The CDR3 covers 16 residues. Trimming at V came to 4 bases and at J to 5 bases, leaving 7 bases not matched to a gene. Written as DNA, the CDR3 is TGTGCCAGCAGTTTCGCGACTAGCGGGAGTGGAGATACGCAGTATTTT. Protein sequence: CASSFATSGSGDTQYF.

V is TRBV28 and J is TRBJ1-4; 8 bases are shared with TRBD1. J lost 8 bases, V lost 5 bases, and 10 bases had no gene match. Germline loops: CDR1 MDHEN, CDR2 SYDVKM. CDR3 length: 15 amino acids. The CDR3 here is CASSEAGTGDEKLFF. In DNA, the CDR3 is TGTGCCAGCAGTGAAGCCGGGACAGGAGACGAAAAACTGTTTTTT.

The V and J genes are TRBV7-3 and TRBJ1-3; weak D call: TRBD1 (5 bases). The CDR3 is 13 residues long. Per germline, CDR1 SGHTA and CDR2 FQGTGA. V was clipped by 6 bases and J by 2 bases, with 8 bases between them. CDR3 sequence reads: CASSSGAGNTIYF. DNA for the CDR3: TGTGCCAGCAGTTCGGGGGCTGGAAACACCATATATTTT.

This chain links TRBV7-9 with TRBJ1-1; 12 nucleotides align to TRBD1. Germline-derived CDR1 and CDR2 are SEHNR and FQNEAQ (reference sequence). The J segment lost 6 bases and the V segment lost 4 bases, leaving 3 bases of the junction unmatched. The CDR3 spans 14 residues. The CDR3 reads CASSWGQGASEAFF. The CDR3 bases are TGTGCCAGCAGCTGGGGACAGGGGGCGTCTGAAGCTTTCTTT.

This clone was counted a single time. The V call is TRBV27, the J call TRBJ2-5; D is uncertain. The V and J ends lost 4 bases and 2 bases respectively, with 11 bases between them. Per germline, CDR1 MNHEY and CDR2 SMNVEV (reference sequence). CDR3 size: 14 residues. This CDR3 reads CASSSLEKQETQYF. The DNA of the CDR3 is TGTGCCAGCAGTTCCTTAGAAAAACAAGAGACCCAGTACTTC.

V gene TRBV20-1 combines with J gene TRBJ1-2, with TRBD1 matching 7 bases. CDR3 length: 11 residues. The germline CDR1 and CDR2 sequences are DFQATT and SNEGSKA (reference sequence). The junction had 3 bases not matched to a gene; V was cut back by 5 bases and J by 6 bases. The CDR3 loop is CSAPGQDGYTF. The CDR3 bases are TGCAGTGCTCCTGGACAGGATGGCTACACCTTC.

The rearrangement joins TRBV29-1 to TRBJ2-7; a weak D match, TRBD1 (5 bases). The V gene lost 5 bases and the J gene lost 1 base, with 18 bases spanning the gap. Germline-derived CDR1 and CDR2 are SQVTM and ANQGSEA. CDR3 length: 15 amino acids. The CDR3 protein is CSVSDDPSGSYEQYF. The CDR3 bases are TGCAGCGTTTCCGATGACCCTTCAGGGTCCTACGAGCAGTACTTC.

The rearrangement links TRBV4-3 to TRBJ2-1; possibly TRBD1 for D (6 bases). Germline V CDR1 and CDR2: LGHNA, YSLEER. This CDR3 is 16 amino acids long. V gave up 3 bases and J gave up 3 bases, with 15 bases separating them. CDR3 sequence reads: CASSQARQVYYNEQFF. The CDR3 DNA sequence: TGCGCCAGCAGCCAGGCCCGACAGGTGTACTACAATGAGCAGTTCTTC.

J is TRBJ1-6 and V is TRBV6-5, with D uncertain. Germline CDR1 is MNHEY and CDR2 is SVGAGI. V lost 6 bases, J lost 5 bases, and 14 bases lay in between. There are 15 residues in the CDR3. The CDR3 coding sequence is TGTGCCAGCAGAAAACCGGGAATTGATAATTCACCCCTCCACTTT. As protein: CASRKPGIDNSPLHF.

The rearrangement joins TRBV27 to TRBJ2-5; D is undetermined. The V and J ends lost 2 bases and 5 bases respectively, with 9 bases between them. CDR1 is MNHEY and CDR2 is SMNVEV in the germline V gene (reference sequence). The CDR3 has 13 amino acids. The CDR3 sequence: CASSLTGLETQYF. CDR3 nucleotides: TGTGCCAGCAGTTTAACCGGGTTGGAGACCCAGTACTTC.

V is TRBV18 and J is TRBJ2-7; D is unclear. The CDR3 has 14 amino acids. Germline values: CDR1 KGHSH, CDR2 LQKENI. Between the trimmed V and J ends, which lost 1 base and 2 bases, there was a span of 9 bases. Here the CDR3 DNA reads TGTGCCAGCTCACCACGGCCAGAACCCTACGAGCAGTACTTC. This translates into CASSPRPEPYEQYF.

The gene calls are TRBV5-1 and TRBJ2-7, with 9 bases that match TRBD1. V shed 3 bases and J 4 bases; nucleotides not matched to a gene: 11. This CDR3 has 16 amino acids. Germline V gives CDR1 SGHRS, CDR2 YFSETQ. CDR3 region: CASSSHPGQGSYEQYF. CDR3 DNA sequence: TGCGCCAGCAGCTCCCATCCGGGACAGGGAAGTTACGAGCAGTACTTC.

The V and J genes are TRBV15 and TRBJ2-2, with D possibly TRBD1 on 5 matching bases. The CDR3 has 15 residues. Germline V gene sequence: CDR1 LNHNV, CDR2 YYDKDF (reference sequence). Trimming removed 1 base from V and 6 bases from J, with 12 bases in between. The CDR3 sequence: CATSRGSGSAGELFF. The CDR3 bases are TGTGCCACCAGCAGAGGTTCAGGGTCGGCCGGGGAGCTGTTTTTT.

The table lists this clone with a few counts. The V call is TRBV6-5, the J call TRBJ2-7, with D maybe TRBD2 (6 bases). V gave up 0 bases and J gave up 3 bases, with 12 bases separating them. The CDR3 runs 15 residues. Germline CDR1 is MNHEY and CDR2 is SVGAGI. This CDR3 reads CASSYSIGGFYEQYF. The CDR3 DNA sequence: TGTGCCAGCAGTTACTCGATTGGAGGGTTCTACGAGCAGTACTTC.

This sequence joins TRBV2 and TRBJ2-1; 8 nucleotides agree with TRBD2. This CDR3 contains 14 residues. Germline V gene lookup returns CDR1 SNHLY and CDR2 FYNNEI. The trim removed 5 bases at V and 8 bases at J, leaving 8 bases unmatched. CDR3 DNA sequence: TGTGCCAGCAGTATACCGGGACTAGTCCATGAGCAGTTCTTC. Protein product: CASSIPGLVHEQFF.